What follows are 6 T cell receptor beta chains derived from one specimen sequenced in a study of blood T cell repertoires in COVID-19. Sequencing was performed with immunoSEQ multiplex PCR; in TCRdb, only in-frame clones are kept and a portion is missing. Seen here are under 200,000 clones, approximately 86% observed once, and the top ten hold about 3.9%. Sequences were obtained from peripheral blood. These TCRs come from a woman in her fifties or sixties who had recovered from COVID-19.

CDR3 DNA sequence: TGTGCCAGCAGCCCTGGACAGGGCTATGGCTACACCTTC. Protein sequence: CASSPGQGYGYTF. The chain links TRBV5-6 to TRBJ1-2; 8 bases line up with TRBD1. This CDR3 has 13 residues. V trimming: 4 bases; J trimming: 4 bases; junction bases outside the gene matches: 3. From germline, CDR1 is SGHDT and CDR2 YYEEEE. The full variable domain, completed using reference TRBV5-6 and TRBJ1-2, is DAGVTQSPTHLIKTRGQQVTLRCSPKSGHDTVSWYQQALGQGPQFIFQYYEEEERQRGNFPDRFSGHQFPNYSSELNVNALLLGDSALYLCASSPGQGYGYTFGSGTRLTVV.

This chain joins TRBV28 and TRBJ1-2, with D unclear. CDR3 size: 12 residues. V lost 5 bases to trimming and J lost 5 bases, with 9 bases between them. CDR1 MDHEN and CDR2 SYDVKM come from the germline V gene. As DNA, the CDR3 is TGTGCCAGCAGTCTCAACATGTATGGCTACACCTTC. Translating it yields CASSLNMYGYTF.

The chain carries TRBV28 and TRBJ1-5; 7 positions match TRBD1. The CDR3 consists of 12 residues. Germline-derived CDR1 and CDR2 are MDHEN and SYDVKM. V was clipped by 6 bases and J by 6 bases; unmatched bases: 2. This CDR3 is CASSSGGQPQHF. The CDR3 region has the DNA TGTGCCAGCAGCTCAGGGGGTCAGCCCCAGCATTTT.

DNA of the CDR3: TGTGCCAGCACCGCCGGCAGGGGGGTAGCAGATACGCAGTATTTT. The encoded protein is CASTAGRGVADTQYF. The chain combines TRBV9 with TRBJ2-3, with a tentative D call TRBD1 (7 bases). The CDR3 is made up of 15 amino acids. From germline, CDR1 is SGDLS and CDR2 YYNGEE. V lost 6 bases and J lost 4, with 18 bases in between.

The CDR3 DNA sequence: TGTGCCAGCAGCCCCCGGGACAACTCCTACACCTTC. Its translation is CASSPRDNSYTF. The V gene is TRBV7-8, the J gene TRBJ1-2; perhaps TRBD1 as D (6 bases). V lost 5 bases and J lost 10, with 14 bases in between. The CDR3 is 12 amino acids. Germline V gene sequence: CDR1 SGHVS, CDR2 FQNEAQ.

The chain combines TRBV29-1 with TRBJ2-3, with 9 positions matching TRBD2. Losses at the gene ends were 3 bases for V and 4 bases for J; bases not matched to a gene: 5. The CDR3 is 14 amino acids. Germline values: CDR1 SQVTM, CDR2 ANQGSEA. The CDR3 region is CSVERTSVADTQYF. CDR3 nucleotides: TGCAGCGTTGAGAGGACTAGCGTGGCAGATACGCAGTATTTT.